Reported below is one TCR beta chain. Its antigen is unknown. One entry per CDR3 protein, called by TCRdb with MiXCR from the 5' RACE reads. The profile covers some 240,000 distinct CDR3 sequences, with approximately 24% appearing a single time and 0.6% to 0.75% taken by the ten largest. These data come from a study of CD8 T cells in ankylosing spondylitis. Points from the study as a whole: Disease-linked clones bore a CD8+ phenotype, appearing relatively rarely in peripheral blood. Reports of some motif variants in reactive arthritis synovial fluid and blood predate this one. A TCR beta motif of 7 to 9 highly homologous variants seemed to mark ankylosing spondylitis blood.

The CDR3 is 14 residues long. CDR1 and CDR2 (germline): SQVTM, ANQGSEA. V was pared by 7 bases and J by 4 bases, with 16 bases between. The chain joins TRBV29-1 to TRBJ1-4, with a weak D call TRBD1 (6 bases). Sequenced: blood, either unsorted or a sorted T cell fraction (not recorded which). The TCR was taken from a male donor with ankylosing spondylitis or in good health (not recorded which). The CDR3 protein is CSARDMTNNEKLFF. In nucleotides, the CDR3 is TGCAGCGCCCGGGACATGACAAATAATGAAAAACTGTTTTTT.